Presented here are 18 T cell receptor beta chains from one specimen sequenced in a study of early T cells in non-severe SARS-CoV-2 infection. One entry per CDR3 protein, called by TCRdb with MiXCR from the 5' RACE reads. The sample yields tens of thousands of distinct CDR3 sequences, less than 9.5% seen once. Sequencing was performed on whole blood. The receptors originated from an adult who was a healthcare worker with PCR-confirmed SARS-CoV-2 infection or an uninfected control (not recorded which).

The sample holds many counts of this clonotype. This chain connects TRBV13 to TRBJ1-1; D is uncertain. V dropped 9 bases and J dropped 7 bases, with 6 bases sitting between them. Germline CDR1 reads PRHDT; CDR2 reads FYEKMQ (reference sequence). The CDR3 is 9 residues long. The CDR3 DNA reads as TGTGCCAGTTCGGGTGAAGCTTTCTTT. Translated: CASSGEAFF.

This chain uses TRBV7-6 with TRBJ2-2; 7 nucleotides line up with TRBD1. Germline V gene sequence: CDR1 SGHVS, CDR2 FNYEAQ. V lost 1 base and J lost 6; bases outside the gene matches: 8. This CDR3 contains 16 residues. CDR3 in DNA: TGTGCCAGCAGCTTAGACGGGGACAGAGGCGCCGGGGAGCTGTTTTTT. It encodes CASSLDGDRGAGELFF.

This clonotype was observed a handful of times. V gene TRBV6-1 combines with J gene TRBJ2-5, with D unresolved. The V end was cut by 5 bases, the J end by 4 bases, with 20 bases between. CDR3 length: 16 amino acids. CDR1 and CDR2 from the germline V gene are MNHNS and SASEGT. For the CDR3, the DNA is TGTGCCAGCAGTCAAAATATACTCGGCCGGAGAGAGACCCAGTACTTC. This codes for CASSQNILGRRETQYF.

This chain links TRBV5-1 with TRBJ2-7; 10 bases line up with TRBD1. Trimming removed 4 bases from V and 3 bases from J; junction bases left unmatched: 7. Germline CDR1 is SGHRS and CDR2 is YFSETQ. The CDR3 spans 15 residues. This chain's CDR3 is CASSTGQGYVYEQYF. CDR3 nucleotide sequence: TGCGCCAGCAGCACGGGACAGGGGTACGTCTACGAGCAGTACTTC.

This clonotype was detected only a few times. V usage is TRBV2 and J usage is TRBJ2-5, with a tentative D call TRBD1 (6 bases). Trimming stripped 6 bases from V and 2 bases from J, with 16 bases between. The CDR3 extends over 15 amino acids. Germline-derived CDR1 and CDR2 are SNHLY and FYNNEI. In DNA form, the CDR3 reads TGTGCCAGCAGCCAACAGGGAATGGCTCAAGAGACCCAGTACTTC. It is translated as CASSQQGMAQETQYF.

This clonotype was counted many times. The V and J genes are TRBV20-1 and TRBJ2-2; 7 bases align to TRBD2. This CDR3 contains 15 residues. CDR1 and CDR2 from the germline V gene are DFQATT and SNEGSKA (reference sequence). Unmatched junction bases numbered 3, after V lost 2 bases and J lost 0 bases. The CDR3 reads CSARRLAANTGELFF. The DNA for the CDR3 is TGCAGTGCTAGAAGGCTAGCGGCGAACACCGGGGAGCTGTTTTTT.

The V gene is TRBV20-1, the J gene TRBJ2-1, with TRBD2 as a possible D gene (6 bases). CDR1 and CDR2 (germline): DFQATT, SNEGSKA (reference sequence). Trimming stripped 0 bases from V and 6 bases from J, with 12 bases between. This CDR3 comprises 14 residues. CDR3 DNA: TGCAGTGCTAGAGATCCACGGGACTTCAATGAGCAGTTCTTC. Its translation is CSARDPRDFNEQFF.

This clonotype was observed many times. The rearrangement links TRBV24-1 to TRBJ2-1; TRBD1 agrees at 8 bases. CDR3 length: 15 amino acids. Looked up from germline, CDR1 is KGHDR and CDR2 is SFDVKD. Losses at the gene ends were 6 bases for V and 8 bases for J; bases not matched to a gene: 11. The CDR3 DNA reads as TGTGCCACCAGTCCTACAGGGGGAAACGGGCATGAGCAGTTCTTC. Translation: CATSPTGGNGHEQFF.

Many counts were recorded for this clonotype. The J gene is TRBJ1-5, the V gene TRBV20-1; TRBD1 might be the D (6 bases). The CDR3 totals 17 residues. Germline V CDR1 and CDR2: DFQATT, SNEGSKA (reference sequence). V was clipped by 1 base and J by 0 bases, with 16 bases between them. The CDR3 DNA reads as TGCAGTGCTAGAGGGGGAGGGGACACATATAGCAATCAGCCCCAGCATTTT. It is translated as CSARGGGDTYSNQPQHF.

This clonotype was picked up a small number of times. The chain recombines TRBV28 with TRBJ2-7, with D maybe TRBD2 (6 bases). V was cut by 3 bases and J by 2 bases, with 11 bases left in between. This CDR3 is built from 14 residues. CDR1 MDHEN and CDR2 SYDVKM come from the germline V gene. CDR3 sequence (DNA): TGTGCCAGCAGTTTGAGGGGAGGTCCCTACGAGCAGTACTTC. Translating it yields CASSLRGGPYEQYF. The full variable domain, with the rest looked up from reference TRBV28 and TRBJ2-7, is DVKVTQSSRYLVKRTGEKVFLECVQDMDHENMFWYRQDPGLGLRLIYFSYDVKMKEKGDIPEGYSVSREKKERFSLILESASTNQTSMYLCASSLRGGPYEQYFGPGTRLTVT.

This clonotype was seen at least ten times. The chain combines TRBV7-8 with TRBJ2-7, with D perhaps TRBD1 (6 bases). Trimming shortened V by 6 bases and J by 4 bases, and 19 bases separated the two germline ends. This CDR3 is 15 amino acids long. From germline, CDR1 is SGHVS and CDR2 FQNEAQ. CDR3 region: CASSTQGYPRYEQYF. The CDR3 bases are TGTGCCAGCAGTACACAGGGTTACCCAAGGTACGAGCAGTACTTC.

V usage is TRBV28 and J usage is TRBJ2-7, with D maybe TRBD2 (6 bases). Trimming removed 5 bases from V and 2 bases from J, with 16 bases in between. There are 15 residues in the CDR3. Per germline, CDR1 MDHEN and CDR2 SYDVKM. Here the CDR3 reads CASSPSGLMTYEQYF. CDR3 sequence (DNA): TGTGCCAGCAGTCCCTCGGGACTGATGACCTACGAGCAGTACTTC.

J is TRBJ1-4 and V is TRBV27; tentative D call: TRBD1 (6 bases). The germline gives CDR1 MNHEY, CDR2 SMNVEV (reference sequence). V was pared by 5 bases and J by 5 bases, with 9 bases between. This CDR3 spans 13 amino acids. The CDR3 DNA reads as TGTGCCAGCAGTACAGGGACGAATGAAAAACTGTTTTTT. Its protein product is CASSTGTNEKLFF.

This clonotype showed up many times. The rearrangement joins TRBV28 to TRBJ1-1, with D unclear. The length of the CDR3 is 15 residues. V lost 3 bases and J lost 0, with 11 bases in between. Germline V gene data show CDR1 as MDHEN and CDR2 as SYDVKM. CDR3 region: CASSFRSPMNTEAFF. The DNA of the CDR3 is TGTGCCAGCAGTTTTAGGTCCCCCATGAACACTGAAGCTTTCTTT.

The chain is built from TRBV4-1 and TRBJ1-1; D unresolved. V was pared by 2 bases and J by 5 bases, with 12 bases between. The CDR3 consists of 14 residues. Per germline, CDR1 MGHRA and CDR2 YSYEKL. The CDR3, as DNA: TGCGCCAGCAGCCAACTGACCGCCGGGACTGAAGCTTTCTTT. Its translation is CASSQLTAGTEAFF.

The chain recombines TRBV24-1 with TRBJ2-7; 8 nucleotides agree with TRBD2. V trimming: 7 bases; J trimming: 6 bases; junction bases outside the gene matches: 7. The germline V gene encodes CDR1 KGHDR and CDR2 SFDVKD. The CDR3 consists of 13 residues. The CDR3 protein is CATRGAGEREQYF. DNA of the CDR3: TGTGCCACCAGGGGAGCGGGAGAGCGCGAGCAGTACTTC.

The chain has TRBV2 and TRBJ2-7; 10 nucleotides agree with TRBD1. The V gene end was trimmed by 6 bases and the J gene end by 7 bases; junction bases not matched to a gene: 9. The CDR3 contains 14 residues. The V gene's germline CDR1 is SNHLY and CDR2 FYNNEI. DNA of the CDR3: TGTGCCAGCAGGTCAGGGACAGGGGCGGAAGAGCAGTACTTC. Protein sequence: CASRSGTGAEEQYF.

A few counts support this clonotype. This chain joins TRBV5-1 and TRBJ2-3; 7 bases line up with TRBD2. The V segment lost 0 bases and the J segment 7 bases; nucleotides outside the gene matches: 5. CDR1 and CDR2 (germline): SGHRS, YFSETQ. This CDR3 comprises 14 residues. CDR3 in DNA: TGCGCCAGCAGCTTGGCCGCGGGGGATCATACGCAGTATTTT. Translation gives CASSLAAGDHTQYF.